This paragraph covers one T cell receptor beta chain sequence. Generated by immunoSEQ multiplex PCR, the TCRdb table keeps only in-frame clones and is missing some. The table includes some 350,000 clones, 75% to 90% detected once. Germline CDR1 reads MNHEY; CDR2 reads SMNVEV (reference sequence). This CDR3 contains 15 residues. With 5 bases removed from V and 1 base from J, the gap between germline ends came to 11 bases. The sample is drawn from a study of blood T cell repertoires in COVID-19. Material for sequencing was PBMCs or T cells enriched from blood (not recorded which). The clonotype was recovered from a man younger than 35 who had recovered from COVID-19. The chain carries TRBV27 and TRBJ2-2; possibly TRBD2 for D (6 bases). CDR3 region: CASSLGLVNTGELFF. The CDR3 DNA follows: TGTGCCAGCAGTCTGGGACTGGTGAACACCGGGGAGCTGTTTTTT.